The 17 T cell receptor beta chains in this list originate from one sample, sequenced in a study of cytomegalovirus exposure and HLA in healthy donors. PCR employed 60 Vbeta and 13 Jbeta primers. Clones were read by immunoSEQ multiplex PCR, and TCRdb kept only the in-frame ones, dropping some. The repertoire holds around 190,000 clones, with about 77% as singletons. The sequencing sample was made of PBMCs. All receptors come from a female donor in good health and CMV-seronegative.

The CDR3 spells CASSWPAGEPQHF. CDR3 in DNA: TGTGCCAGTAGTTGGCCCGCCGGGGAGCCCCAGCATTTT. This rearrangement joins TRBV19 to TRBJ1-5, with D unclear. Trimming took 5 bases from V and 8 from J, leaving 13 bases between them. There are 13 residues in the CDR3. Germline V lookup: CDR1 LNHDA, CDR2 SQIVND (reference sequence).

V is TRBV6-1 and J is TRBJ2-7; TRBD1 aligns across 9 bases. The CDR3 loop spans 15 amino acids. Trimming at V came to 5 bases and at J to 0 bases, leaving 5 bases not matched to a gene. The germline gives CDR1 MNHNS, CDR2 SASEGT. The CDR3 nucleotides read TGTGCCAGCAGTACAGGGGGCTTAAGCTCCTACGAGCAGTACTTC. This encodes CASSTGGLSSYEQYF.

This clone was found once. The chain's CDR3 is CASRGTGFYEQYF. CDR3 sequence (DNA): TGTGCCAGCAGGGGGACAGGGTTCTACGAGCAGTACTTC. The chain joins TRBV6-1 to TRBJ2-7, with 9 bases aligning to TRBD1. The length of the CDR3 is 13 residues. Germline V gene lookup returns CDR1 MNHNS and CDR2 SASEGT. The V and J ends lost 6 bases and 3 bases, in that order; junction bases with no gene match: 3.

The V call is TRBV27, the J call TRBJ1-1, with D possibly being TRBD1 (5 bases). V dropped 1 base and J dropped 3 bases, with 12 bases sitting between them. This CDR3 is built from 15 residues. Germline V gene lookup returns CDR1 MNHEY and CDR2 SMNVEV (reference sequence). The CDR3 DNA is TGTGCCAGCAGTTTATTGGCGTGGGGGGACACTGAAGCTTTCTTT. Translated, it gives CASSLLAWGDTEAFF.

The genes are TRBV6-6 and TRBJ1-1; 7 bases are a match to TRBD1. There are 14 residues in the CDR3. V was clipped by 2 bases and J by 7 bases; unmatched bases: 7. The V gene's germline CDR1 is MNHNY and CDR2 SVGAGI (reference sequence). The CDR3 reads CASSYGQASIEAFF. The CDR3 DNA sequence: TGTGCCAGCAGTTACGGACAGGCGTCCATTGAAGCTTTCTTT.

This chain connects TRBV2 to TRBJ1-2; 9 bases fit TRBD1. V lost 5 bases and J lost 8; bases outside the gene matches: 9. CDR3 length: 14 amino acids. CDR1 is SNHLY, CDR2 FYNNEI, per germline. Here the CDR3 DNA reads TGTGCCAGCAGTAGGGACAGGGAGTCGGGGGGCTACACCTTC. Translated, it gives CASSRDRESGGYTF. The full variable domain, its missing parts supplied by reference TRBV2 and TRBJ1-2, is EPEVTQTPSHQVTQMGQEVILRCVPISNHLYFYWYRQILGQKVEFLVSFYNNEISEKSEIFDDQFSVERPDGSNFTLKIRSTKLEDSAMYFCASSRDRESGGYTFGSGTRLTVV.

The count of this clone is one. This sequence joins TRBV9 and TRBJ2-7; maybe TRBD2 (6 bases). V lost 3 bases to trimming and J lost 1 base, with 17 bases between them. Germline CDR1 is SGDLS and CDR2 is YYNGEE. The CDR3 spans 16 residues. CDR3 in amino acids: CASSAKPGLLSYEQYF. CDR3 DNA sequence: TGTGCCAGCAGCGCCAAGCCGGGACTCCTATCCTACGAGCAGTACTTC.

This clone was detected a few times. J is TRBJ1-4 and V is TRBV4-3, with 7 bases identical to TRBD1. Germline V gives CDR1 LGHNA, CDR2 YSLEER. The CDR3 is 15 amino acids. V dropped 4 bases and J dropped 10; count of bases not matched to a gene: 12. Here the CDR3 DNA reads TGCGCCAGCAGCCGAGACCCGGGACAGAGGGCAAAACTGTTTTTT. The encoded protein is CASSRDPGQRAKLFF.

The V call is TRBV5-1, the J call TRBJ2-5; D not resolved. This CDR3 contains 16 residues. CDR1 is SGHRS and CDR2 is YFSETQ in the germline V gene. The V end was cut by 0 bases, the J end by 1 base, with 13 bases between. In DNA form, the CDR3 reads TGCGCCAGCAGCTTGGGGCTAGGTTTAGCCCAAGAGACCCAGTACTTC. Translating gives CASSLGLGLAQETQYF.

The CDR3 here is CASSLYEAGGRQQYF. In nucleotides, the CDR3 is TGTGCCAGCAGCTTGTATGAAGCGGGAGGGCGGCAGCAGTACTTC. The rearrangement uses TRBV5-6 and TRBJ2-7; 10 bases agree with TRBD2. In germline, CDR1 is SGHDT, CDR2 YYEEEE. The CDR3 is 15 residues long. V dropped 1 base and J dropped 8; count of bases not matched to a gene: 9.

The rearrangement uses TRBV12-5 and TRBJ2-7; TRBD2 matches at 8 bases. Germline CDR1 LGHNT, CDR2 FRNRAP. This CDR3 is 17 amino acids long. The ends lost 0 bases at V and 3 bases at J; junction bases unmatched: 10. The CDR3 coding sequence is TGTGCTAGTGGTTTGGTACGGGAGGGCGGGAATTTCTACGAGCAGTACTTC. It translates to CASGLVREGGNFYEQYF.

This clone occurred once. CDR3 region: CASSHFIGGTSGQETQYF. CDR3 in DNA: TGCGCCAGCAGCCATTTTATCGGCGGGACTAGCGGACAAGAGACCCAGTACTTC. V is TRBV5-1 and J is TRBJ2-5, with TRBD2 matching over 11 bases. Germline V gene sequence: CDR1 SGHRS, CDR2 YFSETQ. The J segment lost 2 bases and the V segment lost 4 bases, leaving 13 bases of the junction unmatched. The CDR3 is made up of 18 amino acids.

CDR3 sequence: CASSQDPGSYNEQFF. The DNA of the CDR3 is TGTGCCAGCAGCCAAGATCCGGGCTCCTACAATGAGCAGTTCTTC. The chain links TRBV4-2 to TRBJ2-1; D uncertain. V was trimmed by 0 bases and J by 0 bases, leaving 6 bases between them. From germline, CDR1 is LGHNA and CDR2 YNFKEQ. This CDR3 has 15 residues.

The chain carries TRBV5-1 and TRBJ2-1; 14 bases map to TRBD2. J lost 9 bases, V lost 0 bases, and 8 bases had no gene match. Germline V lookup: CDR1 SGHRS, CDR2 YFSETQ. The CDR3 loop spans 17 amino acids. The CDR3 spells CASSLGLAGGPSSEQFF. The CDR3 DNA sequence: TGCGCCAGCAGCTTGGGACTAGCGGGAGGGCCATCAAGTGAGCAGTTCTTC.

This chain connects TRBV18 to TRBJ1-3; D unclear. The germline CDR1 and CDR2 sequences are KGHSH and LQKENI. This CDR3 spans 17 amino acids. V shed 3 bases and J shed 0 bases, with 15 bases lying between them. The DNA for the CDR3 is TGTGCCAGCTCACCTCCCATCCAGGTCCTCTCTGGAAACACCATATATTTT. Its protein product is CASSPPIQVLSGNTIYF. Filled out from reference TRBV18 and TRBJ1-3, the complete variable domain reads NAGVMQNPRHLVRRRGQEARLRCSPMKGHSHVYWYRQLPEEGLKFMVYLQKENIIDESGMPKERFSAEFPKEGPSILRIQQVVRGDSAAYFCASSPPIQVLSGNTIYFGEGSWLTVV.

The rearrangement joins TRBV5-1 to TRBJ2-2; a possible D gene is TRBD1 (5 bases). Germline lookup yields CDR1 SGHRS and CDR2 YFSETQ. The ends were cut back, 4 bases at V and 0 bases at J, with 13 bases in the middle. The CDR3 is made up of 16 amino acids. The CDR3 region is CASSLQGHTNTGELFF. Here the CDR3 DNA reads TGCGCCAGCAGCCTCCAAGGACACACGAACACCGGGGAGCTGTTTTTT.

The V gene is TRBV5-4, the J gene TRBJ1-2; the D is unclear. The CDR3 covers 13 residues. Germline values: CDR1 SGHNT, CDR2 YYREEE (reference sequence). V lost 2 bases and J lost 1, with 6 bases in between. The CDR3 nucleotides are TGTGCCAGCAGCTTAGAGGATAACTATGGCTACACCTTC. Translating it yields CASSLEDNYGYTF.